This T cell receptor beta chain was recovered during a study of long-term antiretroviral therapy in people with HIV. CDR3 size: 13 residues. The J segment lost 5 bases and the V segment lost 7 bases, leaving 7 bases of the junction unmatched. CDR1 and CDR2 (germline): MDHEN, SYDVKM. An immunoSEQ assay, version v3.0, was performed at survey level. This table comes from immunoSEQ multiplex PCR, and its TCRdb copy is limited to in-frame clones, with some not included. The table records tens of thousands of clones, roughly 93% of them present only once. The specimen was unsorted PBMCs, collected just over 9 years after starting antiretroviral therapy. This sequence originates from a young man with HIV. The rearrangement uses TRBV28 and TRBJ1-1, with 7 bases lining up with TRBD1. The CDR3 protein is CASTPGGKTEAFF. DNA for the CDR3: TGTGCCAGCACACCAGGGGGGAAGACTGAAGCTTTCTTT.